This is a list of T cell receptor beta chains from one sample in a study of blood T cells in healthy people across ages. Using its own MiXCR run on the 5' RACE reads, TCRdb lists one record per CDR3 protein. Of 1 million or so distinct CDR3 sequences listed, approximately 25% are singletons. These data also featured in a second study, about T cells of mothers and their children.

Sequencing input: blood. These receptors were taken from a girl aged 2-15 years in good health. Each CDR3 is given with its conserved first and last residue. The D gene is left open where the match is weak. Clone size is stated in some rows and not others, as once, few, many or a class when expanded.

clone_size: NA; d_call: NA; v_call: TRBV11-2; j_call: TRBJ2-5; cdr3_nt: TGTGCCAGCAGCCCACCCCGGAGCGGAGAGACCCAGTACTTC; cdr3_aa: CASSPPRSGETQYF
clone_size: once; d_call: TRBD2; v_call: TRBV4-2; j_call: TRBJ2-5; cdr3_nt: TGTGCCAGCAGCCAAGAAAGCGCGGGAGCCGAAGAGACCCAGTACTTC; cdr3_aa: CASSQESAGAEETQYF
clone_size: NA; d_call: NA; v_call: TRBV6-1; j_call: TRBJ1-1; cdr3_nt: TGTGCCACCAATCGGGACACCTTGAACACTGAAGCTTTCTTT; cdr3_aa: CATNRDTLNTEAFF
clone_size: once; d_call: TRBD1; v_call: TRBV15; j_call: TRBJ1-2; cdr3_nt: TGTGCCACCAGCAGAGACAGGGGGTATGGCTACACCTTC; cdr3_aa: CATSRDRGYGYTF
clone_size: few; d_call: TRBD2; v_call: TRBV20-1; j_call: TRBJ2-7; cdr3_nt: TGCAGTGCTAAAGCGGGGGCCAAGGGGGAGCAGTACTTC; cdr3_aa: CSAKAGAKGEQYF
clone_size: NA; d_call: TRBD1; v_call: TRBV29-1; j_call: TRBJ2-1; cdr3_nt: TGCAGCCTGAGGACAGGGTCCGACGAGCAGTTCTTC; cdr3_aa: CSLRTGSDEQFF
clone_size: NA; d_call: NA; v_call: TRBV4-2; j_call: TRBJ2-5; cdr3_nt: TGTGCCAGCAGCCAAGAGGTGGGGTCCCTTCTAGAGACCCAGTACTTC; cdr3_aa: CASSQEVGSLLETQYF
clone_size: NA; d_call: TRBD2; v_call: TRBV12-3/TRBV12-4; j_call: TRBJ2-7; cdr3_nt: TGTGCCAGCAGTTTACCGGGACTAGCTTCATACGAGCAGTACTTC; cdr3_aa: CASSLPGLASYEQYF
clone_size: few; d_call: NA; v_call: TRBV12-3/TRBV12-4; j_call: TRBJ2-7; cdr3_nt: TGTGCCAGCAGTTTGAAGGGAATCGACGAGCAGTACTTC; cdr3_aa: CASSLKGIDEQYF
clone_size: NA; d_call: NA; v_call: TRBV9; j_call: TRBJ2-5; cdr3_nt: TGTGCCAGCAGCGTAGTAGGAATGGGGACCCAGTACTTC; cdr3_aa: CASSVVGMGTQYF
clone_size: few; d_call: NA; v_call: TRBV10-3; j_call: TRBJ2-7; cdr3_nt: TGTGCCATCAGTGCACCGGGGCTTCTATACGAGCAGTACTTC; cdr3_aa: CAISAPGLLYEQYF
clone_size: few; d_call: NA; v_call: TRBV6-6; j_call: TRBJ2-5; cdr3_nt: TGTGCCAGCAGTTACGAGTGGCGGGGCCAAGAGACCCAGTACTTC; cdr3_aa: CASSYEWRGQETQYF
clone_size: NA; d_call: NA; v_call: TRBV12-3/TRBV12-4; j_call: TRBJ2-3; cdr3_nt: TGTGCCAGCAGTGACCGCCTCGGGGCGGGGGCTACAGATACGCAGTATTTT; cdr3_aa: CASSDRLGAGATDTQYF
clone_size: NA; d_call: NA; v_call: TRBV4-3; j_call: TRBJ1-1; cdr3_nt: TGCGCCAGCAGCCCAGGTGGAGTAATGAACACTGAAGCTTTCTTT; cdr3_aa: CASSPGGVMNTEAFF
clone_size: NA; d_call: NA; v_call: TRBV7-9; j_call: TRBJ1-5; cdr3_nt: TGTGCCAGCGCGGCTGGGAGCAATCAGCCCCAGCATTTT; cdr3_aa: CASAAGSNQPQHF
clone_size: NA; d_call: TRBD2; v_call: TRBV29-1; j_call: TRBJ2-1; cdr3_nt: TGCAGTCGTTCTAGCGGGTTGAACAATGAGCAGTTCTTC; cdr3_aa: CSRSSGLNNEQFF
clone_size: NA; d_call: TRBD2; v_call: TRBV4-3; j_call: TRBJ2-1; cdr3_nt: TGCGCCAGCAGCCAATTTCTTAGCGGGGGTACTTACAATGAGCAGTTCTTC; cdr3_aa: CASSQFLSGGTYNEQFF
clone_size: NA; d_call: NA; v_call: TRBV7-2; j_call: TRBJ1-2; cdr3_nt: TGTGCCAGCAGCGCCCTGGCGGGGTTCGATGGCTACACCTTC; cdr3_aa: CASSALAGFDGYTF
clone_size: NA; d_call: TRBD2; v_call: TRBV12-3/TRBV12-4; j_call: TRBJ2-7; cdr3_nt: TGTGCCAGCAGTGGCCTAGCGGGAGTTTCCTACGAGCAGTACTTC; cdr3_aa: CASSGLAGVSYEQYF
clone_size: NA; d_call: NA; v_call: TRBV12-3/TRBV12-4; j_call: TRBJ1-1; cdr3_nt: TGTGCCAGCAGCATCCACGGGGGTGGAGCTTTCTTT; cdr3_aa: CASSIHGGGAFF
clone_size: few; d_call: NA; v_call: TRBV28; j_call: TRBJ1-5; cdr3_nt: TGTGCCAGCAGTTCCTCGACAGGTCTAAGCAATCAGCCCCAGCATTTT; cdr3_aa: CASSSSTGLSNQPQHF
clone_size: NA; d_call: NA; v_call: TRBV5-1; j_call: TRBJ1-1; cdr3_nt: TGCGCCAGCGGTCCGAGTCTTCTGAACACTGAAGCTTTCTTT; cdr3_aa: CASGPSLLNTEAFF
clone_size: NA; d_call: NA; v_call: TRBV24-1; j_call: TRBJ2-1; cdr3_nt: TGTGCCACCAGTGATTTGCTTACAGGACACAATGAGCAGTTCTTC; cdr3_aa: CATSDLLTGHNEQFF